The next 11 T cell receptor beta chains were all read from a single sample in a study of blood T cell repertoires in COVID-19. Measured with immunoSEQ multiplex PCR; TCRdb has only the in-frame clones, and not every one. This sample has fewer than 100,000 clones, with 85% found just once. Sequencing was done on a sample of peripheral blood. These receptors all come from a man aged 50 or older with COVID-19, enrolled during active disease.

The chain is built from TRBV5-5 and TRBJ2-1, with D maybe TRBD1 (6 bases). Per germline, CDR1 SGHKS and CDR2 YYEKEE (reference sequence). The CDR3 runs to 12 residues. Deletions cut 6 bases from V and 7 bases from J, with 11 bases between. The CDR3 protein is CASIEGVNEQFF. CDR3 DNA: TGTGCCAGCATAGAGGGGGTGAATGAGCAGTTCTTC.

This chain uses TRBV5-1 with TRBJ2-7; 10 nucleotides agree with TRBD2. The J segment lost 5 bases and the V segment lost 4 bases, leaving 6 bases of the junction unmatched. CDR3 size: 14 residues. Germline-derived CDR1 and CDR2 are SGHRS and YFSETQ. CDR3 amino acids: CASSLGLAGDEQYF. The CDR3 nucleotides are TGCGCCAGCAGCCTTGGGCTAGCGGGAGACGAGCAGTACTTC.

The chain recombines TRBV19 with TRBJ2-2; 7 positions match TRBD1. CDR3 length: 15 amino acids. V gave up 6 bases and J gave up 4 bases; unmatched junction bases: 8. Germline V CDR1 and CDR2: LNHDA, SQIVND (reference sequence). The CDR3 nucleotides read TGTGCCAGTAGGGCCCGACAGGGAAGCACCGGGGAGCTGTTTTTT. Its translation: CASRARQGSTGELFF. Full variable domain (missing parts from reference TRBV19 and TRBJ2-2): DGGITQSPKYLFRKEGQNVTLSCEQNLNHDAMYWYRQDPGQGLRLIYYSQIVNDFQKGDIAEGYSVSREKKESFPLTVTSAQKNPTAFYLCASRARQGSTGELFFGEGSRLTVL.

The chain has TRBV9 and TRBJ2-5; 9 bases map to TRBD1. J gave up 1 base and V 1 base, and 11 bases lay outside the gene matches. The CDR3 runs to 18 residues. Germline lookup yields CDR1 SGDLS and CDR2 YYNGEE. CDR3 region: CASSVSGQGLGVQETQYF. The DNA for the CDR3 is TGTGCCAGCAGCGTATCGGGACAGGGCCTTGGGGTCCAAGAGACCCAGTACTTC.

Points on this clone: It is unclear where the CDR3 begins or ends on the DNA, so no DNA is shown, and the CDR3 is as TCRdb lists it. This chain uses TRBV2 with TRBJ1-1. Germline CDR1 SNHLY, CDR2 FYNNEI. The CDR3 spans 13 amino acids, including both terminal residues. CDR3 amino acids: CASSSSGITEAFF.

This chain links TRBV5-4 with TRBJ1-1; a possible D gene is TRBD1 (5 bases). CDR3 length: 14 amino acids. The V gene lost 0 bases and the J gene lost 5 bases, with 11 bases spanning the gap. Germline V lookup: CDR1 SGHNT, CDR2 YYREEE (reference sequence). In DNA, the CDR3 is TGTGCCAGCAGCTTGGCGGGGGAGAGGACTGAAGCTTTCTTT. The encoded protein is CASSLAGERTEAFF.

The CDR3, as DNA: TGCAGTGCTAGTTTGATTCCGGGACAAGGGGCTGGTGGCTACACCTTC. Its protein is CSASLIPGQGAGGYTF. This chain links TRBV20-1 with TRBJ1-2, with TRBD1 as a possible D gene (6 bases). Germline lookup yields CDR1 DFQATT and CDR2 SNEGSKA (reference sequence). This CDR3 has 16 residues. V was shortened by 3 bases and J by 7 bases, with 24 bases between the two germline ends.

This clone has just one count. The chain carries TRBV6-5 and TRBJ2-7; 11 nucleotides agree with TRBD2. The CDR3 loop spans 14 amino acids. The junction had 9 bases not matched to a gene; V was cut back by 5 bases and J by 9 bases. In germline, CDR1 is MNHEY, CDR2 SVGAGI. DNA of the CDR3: TGTGCCAGCAGTCCCTCTAGCGGGGGGACGGGGCAGTACTTC. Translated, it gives CASSPSSGGTGQYF.

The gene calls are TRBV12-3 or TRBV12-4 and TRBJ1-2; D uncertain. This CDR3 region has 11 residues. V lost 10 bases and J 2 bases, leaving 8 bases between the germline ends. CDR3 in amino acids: CATGSNYGYTF. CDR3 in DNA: TGTGCCACCGGGAGCAACTATGGCTACACCTTC.

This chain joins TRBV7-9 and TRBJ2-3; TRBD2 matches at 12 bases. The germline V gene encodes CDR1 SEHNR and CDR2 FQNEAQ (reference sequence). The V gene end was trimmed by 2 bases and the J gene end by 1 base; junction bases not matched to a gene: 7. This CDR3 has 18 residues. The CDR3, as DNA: TGTGCCAGCAGCTTACGTCGGCTAGCGGGAGGGGGCACAGATACGCAGTATTTT. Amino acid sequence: CASSLRRLAGGGTDTQYF.

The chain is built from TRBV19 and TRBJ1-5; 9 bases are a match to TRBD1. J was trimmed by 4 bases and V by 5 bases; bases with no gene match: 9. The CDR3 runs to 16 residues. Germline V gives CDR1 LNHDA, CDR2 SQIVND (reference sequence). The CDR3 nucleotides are TGTGCCAGTAGTCCCTGGGGACAGGGAGAAAATCAGCCCCAGCATTTT. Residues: CASSPWGQGENQPQHF.